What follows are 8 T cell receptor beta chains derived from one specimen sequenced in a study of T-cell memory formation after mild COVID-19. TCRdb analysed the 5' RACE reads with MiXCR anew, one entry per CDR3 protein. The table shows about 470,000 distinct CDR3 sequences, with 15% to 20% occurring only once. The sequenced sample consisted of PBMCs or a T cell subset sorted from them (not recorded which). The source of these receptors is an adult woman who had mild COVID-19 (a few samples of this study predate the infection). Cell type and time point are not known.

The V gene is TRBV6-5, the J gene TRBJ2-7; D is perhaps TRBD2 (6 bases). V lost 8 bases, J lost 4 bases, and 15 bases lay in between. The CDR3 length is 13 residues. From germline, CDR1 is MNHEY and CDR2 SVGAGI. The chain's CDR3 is CASHHRREYEQYF. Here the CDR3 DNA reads TGTGCCAGCCACCACAGGAGGGAATACGAGCAGTACTTC.

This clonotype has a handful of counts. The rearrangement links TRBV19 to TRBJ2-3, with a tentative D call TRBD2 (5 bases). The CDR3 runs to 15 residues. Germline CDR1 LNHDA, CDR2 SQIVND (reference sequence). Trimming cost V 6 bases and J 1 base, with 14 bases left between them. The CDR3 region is CASSPVAGRTDTQYF. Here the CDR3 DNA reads TGTGCCAGTAGCCCCGTGGCGGGCCGCACAGATACGCAGTATTTT.

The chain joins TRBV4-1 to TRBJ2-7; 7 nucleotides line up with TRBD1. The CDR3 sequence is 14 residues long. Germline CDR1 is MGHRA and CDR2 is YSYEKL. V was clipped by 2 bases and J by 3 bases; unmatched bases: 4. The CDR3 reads CASSQLGQSYEQYF. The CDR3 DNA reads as TGCGCCAGCAGCCAATTGGGACAGAGCTACGAGCAGTACTTC.

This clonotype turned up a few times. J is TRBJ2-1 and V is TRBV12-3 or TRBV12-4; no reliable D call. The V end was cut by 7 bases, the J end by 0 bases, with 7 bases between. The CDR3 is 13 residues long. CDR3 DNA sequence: TGTGCCAGCACGCCGGGCTCCTACAATGAGCAGTTCTTC. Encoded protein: CASTPGSYNEQFF.

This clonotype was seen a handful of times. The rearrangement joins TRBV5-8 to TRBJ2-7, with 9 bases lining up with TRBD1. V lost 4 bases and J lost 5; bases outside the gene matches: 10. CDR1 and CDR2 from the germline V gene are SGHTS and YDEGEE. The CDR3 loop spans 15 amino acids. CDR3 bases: TGTGCCAGCAGCCTATCCGGGACAGGGTCCCACGAGCAGTACTTC. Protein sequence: CASSLSGTGSHEQYF.

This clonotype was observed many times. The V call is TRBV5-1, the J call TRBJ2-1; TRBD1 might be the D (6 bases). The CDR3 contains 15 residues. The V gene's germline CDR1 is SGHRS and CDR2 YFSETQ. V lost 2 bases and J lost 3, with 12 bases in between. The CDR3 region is CASSFSGVSYNEQFF. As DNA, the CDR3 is TGCGCCAGCAGCTTCTCAGGGGTCAGCTACAATGAGCAGTTCTTC. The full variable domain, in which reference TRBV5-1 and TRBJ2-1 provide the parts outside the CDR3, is KAGVTQTPRYLIKTRGQQVTLSCSPISGHRSVSWYQQTPGQGLQFLFEYFSETQRNKGNFPGRFSGRQFSNSRSEMNVSTLELGDSALYLCASSFSGVSYNEQFFGPGTRLTVL.

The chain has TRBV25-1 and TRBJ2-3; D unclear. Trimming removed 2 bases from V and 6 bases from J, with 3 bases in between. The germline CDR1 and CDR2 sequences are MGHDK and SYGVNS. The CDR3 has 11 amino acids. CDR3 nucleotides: TGTGCCAGCAGTGAAGTTGATACGCAGTATTTT. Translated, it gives CASSEVDTQYF.

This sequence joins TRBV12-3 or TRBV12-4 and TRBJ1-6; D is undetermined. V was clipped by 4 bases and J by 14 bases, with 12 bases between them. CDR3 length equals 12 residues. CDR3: CASSSDRATLHF. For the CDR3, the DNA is TGTGCCAGCAGTTCTGACCGGGCGACCCTCCACTTT.